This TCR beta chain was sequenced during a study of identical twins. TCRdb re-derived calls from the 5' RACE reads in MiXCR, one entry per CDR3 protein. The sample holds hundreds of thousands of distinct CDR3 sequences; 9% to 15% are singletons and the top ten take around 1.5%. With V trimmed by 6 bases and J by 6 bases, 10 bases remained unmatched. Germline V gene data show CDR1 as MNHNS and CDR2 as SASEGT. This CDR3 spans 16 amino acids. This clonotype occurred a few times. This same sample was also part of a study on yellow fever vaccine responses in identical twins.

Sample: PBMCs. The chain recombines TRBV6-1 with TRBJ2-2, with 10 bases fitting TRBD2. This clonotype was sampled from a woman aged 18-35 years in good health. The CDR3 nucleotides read TGTGCCAGCAGCCCGGGTGCAGCGGGGGGGCCCGGGGAGCTGTTTTTT. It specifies CASSPGAAGGPGELFF.